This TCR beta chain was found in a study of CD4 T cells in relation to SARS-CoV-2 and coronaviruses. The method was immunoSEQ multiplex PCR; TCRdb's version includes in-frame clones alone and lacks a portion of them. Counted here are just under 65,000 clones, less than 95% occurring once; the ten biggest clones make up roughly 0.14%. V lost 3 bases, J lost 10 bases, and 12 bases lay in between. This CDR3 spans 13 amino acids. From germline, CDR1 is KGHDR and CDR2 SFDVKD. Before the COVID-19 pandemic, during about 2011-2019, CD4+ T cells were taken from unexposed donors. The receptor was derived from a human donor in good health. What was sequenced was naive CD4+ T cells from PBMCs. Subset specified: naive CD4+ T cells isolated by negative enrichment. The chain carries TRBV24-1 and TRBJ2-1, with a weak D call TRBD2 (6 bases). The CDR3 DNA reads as TGTGCCACCAGTGATCCAGGGACTCCGGAGCAGTTCTTC. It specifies CATSDPGTPEQFF.